A selection of T cell receptor beta chains follows, all from one sample in a study of identifying expanded T cells in peripheral blood. Only in-frame clones appear in the TCRdb table, and some are missing; sequencing was by immunoSEQ multiplex PCR. Among roughly 78,000 clones listed, 85% to 90% were seen once. The sample consisted of blood. The receptors stem from a person between 18 and 75 years old in good health. Each CDR3 is given with its conserved first and last residue. Fields, in order: V gene, J gene, D gene, clone size, CDR3 protein, CDR3 DNA. A D gene is named only where the DNA matches it firmly. Part of the rows lack a size; the others show once, few, many or a class for expanded clones.

TRBV5-6	TRBJ2-2	.	.	CASSLPPRTGELFF	TGTGCCAGCAGCTTGCCCCCCAGGACCGGGGAGCTGTTTTTT
TRBV5-1	TRBJ2-1	TRBD2	.	CASSGETGGELAGGSKFF	TGCGCCAGCAGTGGAGAGACAGGGGGCGAGCTAGCGGGAGGGTCTAAGTTCTTC
TRBV11-2	TRBJ1-5	.	.	CASSFGGQPQHF	TGTGCCAGCAGCTTCGGGGGTCAGCCCCAGCATTTT
TRBV20-1	TRBJ2-1	.	.	CSGVQGDEQFF	TGCAGTGGCGTCCAGGGCGATGAGCAGTTCTTC
TRBV28	TRBJ1-2	.	once	CASRLPGDYYGYTF	TGTGCCAGCAGGTTGCCGGGGGACTACTATGGCTACACCTTC
TRBV6-1	TRBJ1-1	.	.	CASSGDRLVTEAFF	TGTGCCAGCAGTGGAGACAGGTTGGTCACTGAAGCTTTCTTT
TRBV18	TRBJ1-1	.	.	CASSSRGPDGNTEAFF	TGTGCCAGCTCATCCCGAGGACCAGATGGGAACACTGAAGCTTTCTTT
TRBV5-6	TRBJ2-2	TRBD2	.	CASRPLAGVGTGELFF	TGTGCCAGCAGACCACTAGCGGGAGTAGGCACCGGGGAGCTGTTTTTT
TRBV6-1	TRBJ2-6	.	.	CASSTGNSGANVLTF	TGTGCCAGCAGTACAGGGAACTCTGGGGCCAACGTCCTGACTTTC
TRBV11-1	TRBJ2-1	.	.	CASSWTVRYGSEQFF	TGTGCCAGCAGCTGGACGGTGAGGTACGGGAGTGAGCAGTTCTTC
TRBV12-5	TRBJ1-4	.	.	CASGLKPETEKLFF	TGTGCTAGTGGTTTGAAGCCGGAGACTGAAAAACTGTTTTTT
TRBV30	TRBJ1-3	TRBD1	few	CAWGQADTIYF	TGTGCCTGGGGACAGGCGGACACCATATATTTT
TRBV28	TRBJ2-7	TRBD2	.	CASSFMGTSGVTYEQYF	TGTGCCAGCAGCTTTATGGGAACTAGCGGGGTAACCTACGAGCAGTACTTC